This T cell receptor (beta chain) was documented in a study of T cell responses to AZD1222 COVID-19 vaccine. Study conclusions and caveats: Donors were chiefly white British, with a greater number of females, and clonal diversity was perhaps underestimated. Only a handful of AZD1222 recipients tested seropositive at baseline. Spike-specific TCR breadth and depth rose after two AZD1222 doses.

Clones were read by immunoSEQ multiplex PCR, and TCRdb kept only the in-frame ones, dropping some. This table has about 150,000 clones, more than 90% appearing once. As regards this clone: Its antigen remains unidentified.

CDR1 is MDHEN and CDR2 is SYDVKM in the germline V gene. This CDR3 is 15 amino acids long. Between the trimmed V and J ends, which lost 2 bases and 4 bases, there was a span of 11 bases. The sequence derives from an adult who received the AZD1222 COVID-19 vaccine. The chain employs TRBV28 and TRBJ2-2; D is ambiguous. Sequencing used peripheral blood, obtained 28 days after the second AZD1222 dose. CDR3 in DNA: TGTGCCAGCAGTTTAGGGCAGGTCGGCACCGGGGAGCTGTTTTTT. Its protein is CASSLGQVGTGELFF.